This TCR beta chain was sequenced for a study of T cell responses to AZD1222 COVID-19 vaccine. Note on this clone: The antigen is unknown.

This table comes from immunoSEQ multiplex PCR, and its TCRdb copy is limited to in-frame clones, with some not included. The sample shows 150,000 to 200,000 clones, over 80% of them seen only once. General observations from the study: Seropositivity was recorded at baseline in only 6 or 7 AZD1222 recipients. The repertoires were collected only after the peak T cell response.

This CDR3 region has 14 residues. The V end lost 1 base, the J end lost 7 bases, and 9 bases lay between the germline ends. CDR1 SGHRS and CDR2 YFSETQ come from the germline V gene. The chain recombines TRBV5-1 with TRBJ1-6; unclear D gene. This TCR was recovered from an adult in good health. The sequencing here drew on peripheral blood, taken on day 0 of AZD1222 vaccination. The CDR3 nucleotides read TGCGCCAGCAGCTTGCCAGTGGGGAATTCACCCCTCCACTTT. Its protein is CASSLPVGNSPLHF.